This paragraph reports one T cell receptor (beta chain). What it binds is not known. The V end lost 4 bases, the J end lost 3 bases, and 10 bases lay between the germline ends. Germline V gene data show CDR1 as ENHRY and CDR2 as SYGVKD. The CDR3 covers 14 residues. The data stem from a study of blood T cells in healthy people across ages. Ranging in age from about 6 to 95, the donors were healthy Caucasian individuals from Russia. Total RNA was isolated from each sample in quantities of at least 6 micrograms. The use of a sample-barcoded 5' primer and a J-beta primer mix characterized a second PCR of roughly 6 to 12 cycles. TCRdb used MiXCR to reprocess the 5' RACE reads, holding one entry per CDR3 protein. The sample has 450,000 to 600,000 distinct CDR3 sequences, over 25% seen once; the top ten hold under 4.5%. Notes on the study in general: Older individuals had lower TCR beta diversity per million T cells (the decline was roughly linear).

The same data also went into a second study, on T cells of mothers and their children. From that second work: Study donors consisted of a few healthy Caucasian mothers and their six children.

This clonotype originated in a boy between 2 and 10 years old in good health. The sequencing sample was made of blood. The V gene is TRBV10-3, the J gene TRBJ1-5, with D unresolved. CDR3 nucleotides: TGTGCCATCAGTGCCCGGGGTCTCAATCAGCCCCAGCATTTT. Residues: CAISARGLNQPQHF.